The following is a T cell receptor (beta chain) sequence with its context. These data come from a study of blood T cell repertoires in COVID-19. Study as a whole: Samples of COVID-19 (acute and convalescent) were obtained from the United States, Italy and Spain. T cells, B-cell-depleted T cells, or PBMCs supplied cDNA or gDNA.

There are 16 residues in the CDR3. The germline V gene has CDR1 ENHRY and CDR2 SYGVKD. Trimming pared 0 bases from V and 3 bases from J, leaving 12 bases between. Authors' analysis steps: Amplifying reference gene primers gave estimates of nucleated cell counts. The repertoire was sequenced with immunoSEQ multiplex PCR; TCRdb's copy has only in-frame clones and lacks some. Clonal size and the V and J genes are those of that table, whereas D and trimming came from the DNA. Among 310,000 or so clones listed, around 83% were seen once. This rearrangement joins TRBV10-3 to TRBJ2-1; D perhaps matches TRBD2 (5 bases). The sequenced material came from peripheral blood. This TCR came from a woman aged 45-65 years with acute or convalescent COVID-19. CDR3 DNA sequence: TGTGCCATCAGTGAGTCGGAGACTACCCTCTACAATGAGCAGTTCTTC. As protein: CAISESETTLYNEQFF.